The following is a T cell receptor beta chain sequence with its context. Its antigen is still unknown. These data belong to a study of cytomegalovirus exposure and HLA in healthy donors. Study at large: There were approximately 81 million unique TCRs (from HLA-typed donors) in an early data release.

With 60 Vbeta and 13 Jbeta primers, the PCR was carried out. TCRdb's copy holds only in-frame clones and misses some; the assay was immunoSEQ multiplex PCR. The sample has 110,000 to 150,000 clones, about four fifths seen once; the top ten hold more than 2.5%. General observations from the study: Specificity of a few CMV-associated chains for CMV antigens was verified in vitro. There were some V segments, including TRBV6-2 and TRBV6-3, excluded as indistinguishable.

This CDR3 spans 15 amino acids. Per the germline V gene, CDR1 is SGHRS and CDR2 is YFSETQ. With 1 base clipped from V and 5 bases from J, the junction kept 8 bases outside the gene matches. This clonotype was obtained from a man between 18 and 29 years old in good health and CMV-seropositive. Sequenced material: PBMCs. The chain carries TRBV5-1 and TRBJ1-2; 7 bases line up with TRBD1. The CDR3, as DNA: TGCGCCAGCAGCTTGAGCTATGACAGGGTTTATGGCTACACCTTC. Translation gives CASSLSYDRVYGYTF.